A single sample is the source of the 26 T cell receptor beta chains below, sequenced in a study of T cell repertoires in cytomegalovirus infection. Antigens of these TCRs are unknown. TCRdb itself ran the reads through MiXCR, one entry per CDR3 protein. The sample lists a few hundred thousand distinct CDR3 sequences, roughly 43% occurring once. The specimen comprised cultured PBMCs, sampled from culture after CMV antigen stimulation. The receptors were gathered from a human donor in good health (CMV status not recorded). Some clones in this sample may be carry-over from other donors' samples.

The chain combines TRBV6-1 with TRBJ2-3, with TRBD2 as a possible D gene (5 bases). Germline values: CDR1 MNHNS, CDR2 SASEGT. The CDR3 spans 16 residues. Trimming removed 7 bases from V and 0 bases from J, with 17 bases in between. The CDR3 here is CASTPYGADSTDTQYF. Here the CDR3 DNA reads TGTGCCAGCACCCCTTATGGAGCGGACAGCACAGATACGCAGTATTTT.

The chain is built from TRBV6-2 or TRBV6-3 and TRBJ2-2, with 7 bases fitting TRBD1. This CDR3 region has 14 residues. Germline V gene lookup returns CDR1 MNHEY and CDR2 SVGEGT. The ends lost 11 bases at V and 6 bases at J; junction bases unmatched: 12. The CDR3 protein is CASLGTVLPGELFF. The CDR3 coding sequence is TGTGCCTCCCTTGGGACAGTGCTCCCCGGGGAGCTGTTTTTT.

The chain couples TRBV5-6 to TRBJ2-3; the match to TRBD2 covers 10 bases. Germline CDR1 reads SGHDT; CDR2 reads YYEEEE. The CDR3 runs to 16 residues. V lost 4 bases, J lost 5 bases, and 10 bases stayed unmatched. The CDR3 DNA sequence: TGTGCCAGCAGCATTAGCGGGGGGCGCCGTGGAGATACGCAGTATTTT. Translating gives CASSISGGRRGDTQYF.

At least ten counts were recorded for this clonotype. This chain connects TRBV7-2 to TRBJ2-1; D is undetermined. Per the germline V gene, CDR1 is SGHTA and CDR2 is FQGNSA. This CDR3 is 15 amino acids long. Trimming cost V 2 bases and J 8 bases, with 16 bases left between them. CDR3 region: CASSLSLAVGHEQFF. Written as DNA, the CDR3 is TGTGCCAGCAGCTTATCCTTGGCGGTTGGGCATGAGCAGTTCTTC.

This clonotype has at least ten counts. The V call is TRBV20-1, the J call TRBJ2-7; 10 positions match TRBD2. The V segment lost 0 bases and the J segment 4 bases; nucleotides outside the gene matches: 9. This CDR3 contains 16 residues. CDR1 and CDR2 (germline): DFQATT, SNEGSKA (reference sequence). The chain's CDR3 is CSARDGLAGAGYEQYF. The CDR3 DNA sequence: TGCAGTGCTAGAGATGGGCTAGCGGGAGCAGGGTACGAGCAGTACTTC.

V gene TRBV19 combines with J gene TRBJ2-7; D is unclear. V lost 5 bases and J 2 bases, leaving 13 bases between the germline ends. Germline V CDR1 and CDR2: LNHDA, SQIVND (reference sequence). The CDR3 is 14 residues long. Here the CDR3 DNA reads TGTGCCAGTAGTGGGCAGGCCGAAACCTACGAGCAGTACTTC. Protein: CASSGQAETYEQYF.

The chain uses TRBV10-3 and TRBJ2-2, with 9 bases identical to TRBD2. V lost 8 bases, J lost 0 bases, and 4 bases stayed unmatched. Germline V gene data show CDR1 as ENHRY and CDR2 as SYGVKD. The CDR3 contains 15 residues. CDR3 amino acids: CAIPSGGPNTGELFF. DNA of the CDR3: TGTGCCATCCCAAGCGGGGGGCCGAACACCGGGGAGCTGTTTTTT.

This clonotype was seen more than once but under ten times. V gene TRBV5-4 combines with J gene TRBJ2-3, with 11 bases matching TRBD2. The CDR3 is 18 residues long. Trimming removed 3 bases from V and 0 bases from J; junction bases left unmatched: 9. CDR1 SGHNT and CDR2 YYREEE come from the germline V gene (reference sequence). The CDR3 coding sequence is TGTGCCAGCAGCTACGGACTAGCGGGTGCAACTAGCACAGATACGCAGTATTTT. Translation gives CASSYGLAGATSTDTQYF.

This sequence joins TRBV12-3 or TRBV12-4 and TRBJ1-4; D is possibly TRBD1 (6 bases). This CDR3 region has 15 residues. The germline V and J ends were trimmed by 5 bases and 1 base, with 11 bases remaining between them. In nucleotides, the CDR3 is TGTGCCAGCAGTCCCACAGGGAGAACTAATGAAAAACTGTTTTTT. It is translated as CASSPTGRTNEKLFF.

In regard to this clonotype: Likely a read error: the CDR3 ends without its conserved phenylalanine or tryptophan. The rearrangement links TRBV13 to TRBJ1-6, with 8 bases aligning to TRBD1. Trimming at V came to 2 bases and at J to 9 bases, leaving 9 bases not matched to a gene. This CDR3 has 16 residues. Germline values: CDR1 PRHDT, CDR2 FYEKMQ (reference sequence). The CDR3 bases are TGTGCCAGCAGCTTAAGCCAGGGGGCAAAAGGTTCACCCCTCCACTTG. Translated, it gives CASSLSQGAKGSPLHL.

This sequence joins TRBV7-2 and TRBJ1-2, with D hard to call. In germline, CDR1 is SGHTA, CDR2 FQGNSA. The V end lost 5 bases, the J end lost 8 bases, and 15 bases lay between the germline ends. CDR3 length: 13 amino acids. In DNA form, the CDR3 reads TGTGCCAGCAGCCCTAGCTTGGGCGAGGGCTACACCTTC. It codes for CASSPSLGEGYTF.

The CDR3 region is CASRPTGAGEPQHF. The CDR3 coding sequence is TGCGCCAGCAGACCTACAGGGGCCGGGGAGCCCCAGCATTTT. This rearrangement joins TRBV5-1 to TRBJ1-5; 7 bases are a match to TRBD1. The CDR3 covers 14 residues. The V gene's germline CDR1 is SGHRS and CDR2 YFSETQ. The J segment lost 8 bases and the V segment lost 5 bases, leaving 10 bases of the junction unmatched.

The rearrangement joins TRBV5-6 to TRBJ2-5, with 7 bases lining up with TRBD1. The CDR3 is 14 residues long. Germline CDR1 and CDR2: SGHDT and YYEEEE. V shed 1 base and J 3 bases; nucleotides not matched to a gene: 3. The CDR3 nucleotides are TGTGCCAGCAGCTTGTTCGACAGGGAAGAGACCCAGTACTTC. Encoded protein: CASSLFDREETQYF.

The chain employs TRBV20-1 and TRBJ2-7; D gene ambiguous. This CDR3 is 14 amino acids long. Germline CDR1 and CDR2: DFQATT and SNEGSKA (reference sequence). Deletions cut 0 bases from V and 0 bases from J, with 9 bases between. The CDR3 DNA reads TGCAGTGCTAGAGAGGGCAGGAGCTCCTACGAGCAGTACTTC. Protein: CSAREGRSSYEQYF.

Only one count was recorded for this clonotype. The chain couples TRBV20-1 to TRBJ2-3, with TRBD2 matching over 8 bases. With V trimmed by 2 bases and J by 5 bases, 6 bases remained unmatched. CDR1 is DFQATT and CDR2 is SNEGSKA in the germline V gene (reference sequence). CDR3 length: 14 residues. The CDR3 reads CSARPGGALDTQYF. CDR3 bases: TGCAGTGCTAGACCCGGGGGGGCGTTAGATACGCAGTATTTT.

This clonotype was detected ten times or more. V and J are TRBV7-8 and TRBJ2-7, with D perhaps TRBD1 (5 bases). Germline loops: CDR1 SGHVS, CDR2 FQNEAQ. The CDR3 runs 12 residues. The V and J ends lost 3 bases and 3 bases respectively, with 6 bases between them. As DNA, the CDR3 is TGTGCCAGCAGCTTCCAGGGCTACGAGCAGTACTTC. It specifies CASSFQGYEQYF.

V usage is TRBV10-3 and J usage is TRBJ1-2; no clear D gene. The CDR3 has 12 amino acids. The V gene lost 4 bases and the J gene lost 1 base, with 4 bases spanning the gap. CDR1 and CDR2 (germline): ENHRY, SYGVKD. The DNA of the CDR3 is TGTGCCATCAGTGCTTTTAACTATGGCTACACCTTC. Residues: CAISAFNYGYTF.

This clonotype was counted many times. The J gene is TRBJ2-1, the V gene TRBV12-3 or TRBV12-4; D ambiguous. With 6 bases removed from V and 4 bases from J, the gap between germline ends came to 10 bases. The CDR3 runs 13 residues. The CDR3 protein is CASRITDYNEQFF. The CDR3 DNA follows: TGTGCCAGCAGGATAACAGATTACAATGAGCAGTTCTTC.

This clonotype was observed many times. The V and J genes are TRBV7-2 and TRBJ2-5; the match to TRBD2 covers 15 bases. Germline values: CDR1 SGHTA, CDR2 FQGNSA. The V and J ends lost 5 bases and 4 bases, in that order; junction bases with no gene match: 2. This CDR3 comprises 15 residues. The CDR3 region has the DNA TGTGCCAGCAGCCGGGGACTAGCGGGAGGAGAGACCCAGTACTTC. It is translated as CASSRGLAGGETQYF.

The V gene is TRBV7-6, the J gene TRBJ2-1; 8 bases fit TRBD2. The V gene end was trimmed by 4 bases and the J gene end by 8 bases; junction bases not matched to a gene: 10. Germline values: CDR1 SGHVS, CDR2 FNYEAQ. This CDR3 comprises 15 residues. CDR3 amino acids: CASSYSGLGNDEQFF. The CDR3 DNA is TGTGCCAGCAGCTACTCGGGACTAGGCAATGATGAGCAGTTCTTC. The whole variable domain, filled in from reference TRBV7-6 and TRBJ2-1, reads GAGVSQSPRYKVTKRGQDVALRCDPISGHVSLYWYRQALGQGPEFLTYFNYEAQQDKSGLPNDRFSAERPEGSISTLTIQRTEQRDSAMYRCASSYSGLGNDEQFFGPGTRLTVL.

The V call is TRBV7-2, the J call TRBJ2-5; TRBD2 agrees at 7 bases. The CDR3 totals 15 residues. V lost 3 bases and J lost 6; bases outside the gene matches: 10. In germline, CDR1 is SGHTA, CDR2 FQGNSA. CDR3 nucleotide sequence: TGTGCCAGCAGCTTCTATGTAGCGGGCGGCCAGACCCAGTACTTC. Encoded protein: CASSFYVAGGQTQYF.

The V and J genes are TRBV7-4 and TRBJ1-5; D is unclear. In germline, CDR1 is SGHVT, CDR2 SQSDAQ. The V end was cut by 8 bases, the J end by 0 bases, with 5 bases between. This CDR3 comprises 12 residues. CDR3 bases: TGTGCCAGCGGCGGTAGCAATCAGCCCCAGCATTTT. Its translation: CASGGSNQPQHF. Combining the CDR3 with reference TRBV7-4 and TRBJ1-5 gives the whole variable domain GAGVSQSPRYKVAKRGRDVALRCDSISGHVTLYWYRQTLGQGSEVLTYSQSDAQRDKSGRPSGRFSAERPERSVSTLKIQRTEQGDSAVYLCASGGSNQPQHFGDGTRLSIL.

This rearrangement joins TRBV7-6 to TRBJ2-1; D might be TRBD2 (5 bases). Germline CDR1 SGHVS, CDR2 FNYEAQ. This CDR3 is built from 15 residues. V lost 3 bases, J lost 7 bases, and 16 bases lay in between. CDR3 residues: CASSFRGGQENEQFF. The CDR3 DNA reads TGTGCCAGCAGCTTCCGGGGTGGCCAGGAAAATGAGCAGTTCTTC. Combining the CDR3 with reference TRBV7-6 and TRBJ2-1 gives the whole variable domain GAGVSQSPRYKVTKRGQDVALRCDPISGHVSLYWYRQALGQGPEFLTYFNYEAQQDKSGLPNDRFSAERPEGSISTLTIQRTEQRDSAMYRCASSFRGGQENEQFFGPGTRLTVL.

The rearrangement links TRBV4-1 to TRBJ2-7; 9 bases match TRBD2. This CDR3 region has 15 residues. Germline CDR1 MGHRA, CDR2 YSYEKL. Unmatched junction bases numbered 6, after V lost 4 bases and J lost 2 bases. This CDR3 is CASSPGTSSPYEQYF. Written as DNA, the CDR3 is TGCGCCAGCAGCCCCGGGACTAGCAGCCCCTACGAGCAGTACTTC.

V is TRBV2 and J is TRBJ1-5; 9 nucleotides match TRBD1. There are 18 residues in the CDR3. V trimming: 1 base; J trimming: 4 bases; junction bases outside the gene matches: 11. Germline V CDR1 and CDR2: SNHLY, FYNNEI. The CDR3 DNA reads TGTGCCAGCAGTGAAGAGGGACAGGGAGGGACTTTGAATCAGCCCCAGCATTTT. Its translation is CASSEEGQGGTLNQPQHF.

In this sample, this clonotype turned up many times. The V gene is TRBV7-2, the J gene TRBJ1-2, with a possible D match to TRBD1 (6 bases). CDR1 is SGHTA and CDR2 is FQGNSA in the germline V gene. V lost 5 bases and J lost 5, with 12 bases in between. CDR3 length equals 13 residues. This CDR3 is CASSADRRYGYTF. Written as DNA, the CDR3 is TGTGCCAGCAGCGCGGACAGAAGATATGGCTACACCTTC.